The 8 T cell receptor beta chains presented below share a single source sample, sequenced in a study of cytomegalovirus exposure and HLA in healthy donors. Primers included in the PCR were 60 Vbeta and 13 Jbeta primers. Using immunoSEQ multiplex PCR, the repertoire was profiled, and TCRdb retains in-frame clones only, with some absent. Of fewer than 200,000 clones listed, more than 80% are singletons. Sequencing used PBMCs. These receptors all stem from a woman aged 18-29 years in good health and CMV-seronegative.

J is TRBJ1-3 and V is TRBV6-6; the D gene is possibly TRBD1 (6 bases). From germline, CDR1 is MNHNY and CDR2 SVGAGI (reference sequence). CDR3 length: 16 residues. V was cut by 5 bases and J by 0 bases, with 14 bases left in between. CDR3 nucleotides: TGTGCCAGCAGTGGAGGGGGGGACTACTCTGGAAACACCATATATTTT. This gives the protein CASSGGGDYSGNTIYF.

V and J are TRBV6-5 and TRBJ1-2; possible D gene TRBD1, 5 bases. V was clipped by 5 bases and J by 8 bases, with 15 bases between them. Germline values: CDR1 MNHEY, CDR2 SVGAGI. This CDR3 has 13 amino acids. The CDR3 region is CASSAGPSRGYTF. The CDR3, as DNA: TGTGCCAGCAGTGCGGGACCTTCGAGAGGCTACACCTTC.

The chain employs TRBV9 and TRBJ2-1; 7 bases line up with TRBD1. Germline CDR1 reads SGDLS; CDR2 reads YYNGEE. The J segment lost 5 bases and the V segment lost 3 bases, leaving 5 bases of the junction unmatched. The CDR3 is made up of 14 amino acids. CDR3 amino acids: CASSGGRGNNEQFF. The CDR3 nucleotides read TGTGCCAGCAGCGGGGGCAGGGGGAACAATGAGCAGTTCTTC.

The V and J genes are TRBV13 and TRBJ1-2, with 8 bases identical to TRBD1. This CDR3 spans 13 amino acids. The germline gives CDR1 PRHDT, CDR2 FYEKMQ (reference sequence). The V segment lost 7 bases and the J segment 5 bases; nucleotides outside the gene matches: 6. CDR3 nucleotide sequence: TGTGCCAGCAAACCAGGGGGCGAGTATGGCTACACCTTC. Translated: CASKPGGEYGYTF.

The chain carries TRBV7-2 and TRBJ2-7, with a weak D call TRBD2 (5 bases). The CDR3 runs 12 residues. Trimming shortened V by 5 bases and J by 3 bases, and 8 bases separated the two germline ends. Germline V gives CDR1 SGHTA, CDR2 FQGNSA. For the CDR3, the DNA is TGTGCCAGCAGCCCGGGAAACTACGAGCAGTACTTC. Its translation: CASSPGNYEQYF.

The chain employs TRBV28 and TRBJ1-6; 11 bases are shared with TRBD1. The CDR3 contains 16 residues. The V and J ends lost 6 bases and 10 bases, in that order; junction bases with no gene match: 11. Germline assignment: CDR1 MDHEN and CDR2 SYDVKM. The CDR3 DNA sequence: TGTGCCAGCAGAAACCTGGGACAGGGGGTTTGGTCACCCCTCCACTTT. It is translated as CASRNLGQGVWSPLHF.

The gene calls are TRBV27 and TRBJ2-3; 8 bases line up with TRBD1. The CDR3 totals 18 residues. CDR1 and CDR2 from the germline V gene are MNHEY and SMNVEV (reference sequence). With 6 bases clipped from V and 4 bases from J, the junction kept 18 bases outside the gene matches. The CDR3 spells CASRHYDFPGGRADTQYF. The CDR3 region has the DNA TGTGCCAGCAGGCACTATGATTTCCCAGGGGGCCGGGCAGATACGCAGTATTTT.

V usage is TRBV19 and J usage is TRBJ1-5; possibly TRBD1 for D (6 bases). Deletions cut 7 bases from V and 0 bases from J, with 16 bases between. The CDR3 extends over 16 amino acids. Germline V gene sequence: CDR1 LNHDA, CDR2 SQIVND (reference sequence). The CDR3 spells CASKDRGRGSNQPQHF. CDR3 in DNA: TGTGCCAGTAAAGACCGCGGCAGGGGTAGCAATCAGCCCCAGCATTTT.